This T cell receptor (beta chain) was retrieved from a study of beta chain features in type 1 diabetes. Study at large: Sorted cells from all samples, numbering 107,917,701, were examined. Study-wide results and caveats: In every one of the four CD4+ subsets, TCRB CDR3s were moderately but significantly shorter in Type 1 diabetes patients.

This clone was counted a few times. Its antigen remains unknown. Sorting produced populations that all topped 95% purity. All of the isolated RNA was reverse transcribed, so expressed TCRB transcripts were sequenced. The protocol was immunoSEQ multiplex PCR, while the TCRdb copy is restricted to in-frame clones and leaves out a portion. Among about 450,000 clones listed, about 10% were seen once. This clonotype was sampled from a woman aged 18-29 years in good health. Material: naive CD4+ T cells from blood.

The CDR3 here is CASSLTGLAVLSTDTQYF. DNA of the CDR3: TGTGCCAGCAGCTTAACCGGACTAGCGGTCCTTAGCACAGATACGCAGTATTTT. This rearrangement joins TRBV7-3 to TRBJ2-3; 10 bases line up with TRBD2. With V trimmed by 0 bases and J by 0 bases, 6 bases remained unmatched. The CDR3 spans 18 residues. Germline CDR1 SGHTA, CDR2 FQGTGA.